In this sample, the clone carrying this T cell receptor (beta chain) turned up once. TCRdb keeps only in-frame clones here, not all; method: immunoSEQ multiplex PCR. The table lists 180,000 or so clones, roughly 86% of them singletons. This entry belongs to a study of cytomegalovirus exposure and HLA in healthy donors. Germline V gives CDR1 SNHLY, CDR2 FYNNEI. With V trimmed by 6 bases and J by 6 bases, 9 bases remained unmatched. CDR3 length equals 15 residues. Sequencing was performed on PBMCs. The TCR originated in a man aged 25-40 years in good health and CMV-seropositive. This chain joins TRBV2 and TRBJ2-1; 9 nucleotides match TRBD2. CDR3 sequence (DNA): TGTGCCAGCAGGCCAGGGAGCGGGGGGATCAATGAGCAGTTCTTC. Its translation: CASRPGSGGINEQFF.